Listed here are 3 T cell receptor beta chains from one sample, sequenced in a study of T cell responses to AZD1222 COVID-19 vaccine. Some clones are missing from TCRdb's copy, which holds only in-frame ones; the method was immunoSEQ multiplex PCR. The sample lists about 130,000 clones, 85% to 90% seen once, with 20% to 25% in the top ten. The source was peripheral blood, collected on day 0 of AZD1222 vaccination. The source is an adult in good health.

The chain carries TRBV11-2 and TRBJ2-5; maybe TRBD1 (6 bases). CDR1 and CDR2 from the germline V gene are SGHAT and FQNNGV. This CDR3 is 11 amino acids long. The V gene lost 5 bases and the J gene lost 9 bases, with 10 bases spanning the gap. This chain's CDR3 is CASSRTGPQYF. DNA for the CDR3: TGTGCCAGCAGCCGAACAGGGCCCCAGTACTTC.

The J gene is TRBJ1-3, the V gene TRBV7-2, with no clear D. Trimming shortened V by 4 bases and J by 4 bases, and 14 bases separated the two germline ends. The CDR3 extends over 15 amino acids. Germline V lookup: CDR1 SGHTA, CDR2 FQGNSA. CDR3 region: CASSSRGPAGNTIYF. CDR3 nucleotide sequence: TGTGCCAGCAGCTCCCGTGGACCGGCGGGAAACACCATATATTTT.

This clone occurred once. The genes are TRBV25-1 and TRBJ2-7; the D call may be TRBD1 or TRBD2 (7 bases each). Trimming took off 6 bases at V and 5 bases at J, with 20 bases between the two ends. The germline V gene has CDR1 MGHDK and CDR2 SYGVNS. This CDR3 has 15 residues. CDR3 residues: CASRGSQGRVNEQYF. For the CDR3, the DNA is TGTGCCAGCAGAGGGTCACAGGGGAGGGTAAACGAGCAGTACTTC.